This T cell receptor beta chain was sequenced for a study of T-cell memory formation after mild COVID-19 (dated by TCRdb to 2020 to 2022). Regarding the research as a whole: Most TCR sequence clusters were specific to one of the two donors. Two young, previously healthy adult volunteers made up the cohort, one male and one female. In two donors, T-cell clones that expanded and contracted after mild COVID-19 were tracked by sequencing TCRalpha and TCRbeta repertoires over time.

The listed sequencing device is Illumina NovaSeq 6000. Using 5'RACE with constant-segment primers, TCRalpha and TCRbeta cDNA libraries were constructed, with sample barcodes and unique molecular identifiers added in the process. Trizol reagent was used to extract RNA from every sample. Amplification of the libraries took two PCR steps, and the second step added a second sample barcode plus Illumina TruSeq adapters. Sequencing of libraries was performed on an Illumina NovaSeq with 2 x 150 bp paired-end reads. On the study's bioinformatics: Reads were demultiplexed and collapsed into UMI-guided consensus sequences with migec v1.2.7. Using mixcr v2.1.11, the UMI consensuses were aligned to TRA and TRB V and J templates and assembled into clonotypes. Expanded or contracted clonotypes were those called significant by both edgeR and NoisET, with noise models trained on biological replicates. For edgeR calls, a false discovery rate-adjusted p below 0.01 and a log2 fold-change threshold of 1 were applied. As an exploratory analysis of dynamics, max-normalized trajectories of the 1000 most abundant clonotypes were examined by PCA with hierarchical clustering. Separately sequenced CD4+ and CD8+ repertoires were used to assign a CD4 or CD8 phenotype to each responding clone. TCRdb applied fastp at Q25 and MiXCR to the public reads, then kept only in-frame beta chains. For every CDR3 protein sequence, its rows merge into one entry that carries the most common genes and DNA. The V and J calls, along with clone size, are taken from TCRdb and not from the paper's own processing. This sample holds some 250,000 distinct CDR3 sequences; approximately 9% were observed only once. Of the sample, roughly a fifth is held by the ten largest clones.

Study-level results and caveats: Balanced CD4/CD8 phenotypes were observed for clones contracting from day 15 to 85, whereas a bias towards CD4+ was observed for a second wave of clones expanding from day 15 to 37. Contracting CD4+ clones were located mainly in the CM and EM memory subsets, whereas CD8+ clones were found to be enriched in EMRA. Some responding clones were found in pre-infection memory, which suggests that pre-existing cross-reactive memory T cells took part in the SARS-CoV-2 response. Only a couple of mild cases were covered in the study, and larger cohorts including severe cases with pre-infection samples were considered necessary. The second-wave clones that peaked on day 37 were not confirmed to be SARS-CoV-2 specific.

This clonotype was seen more than once but under ten times. Its target antigen remains unknown. Base quality data are lacking; no much larger clone is found one base away. PBMCs were isolated by Ficoll-Paque density gradient centrifugation. The sequencing sample was made of PBMCs or a T cell subset sorted from them (not recorded which). This sequence originates from a man between 18 and 35 years old who had mild COVID-19 (a few samples of this study predate the infection). The sample titles of this study are shuffled in the database, so cell type and time point are left out; the donor was told from shared clones.

The CDR3 protein is CASSGRDSWGPLHF. The sequenced DNA: TGTGCCAGCAGCGGCAGGGATTCCTGGGGACCCCTCCACTTT. This sequence uses TRBV7-9 and TRBJ1-6; the D gene is perhaps TRBD1, from 5 matching bases. Relative to germline, V is 5 bases shorter and J is 12 bases shorter, with 17 bases between their ends. The CDR3 sequence holds 14 residues, the cysteine and phenylalanine included. The read is trimmed to its CDR3 DNA, 42 bases read in frame from base 1. The germline V gene (reference sequence) sets CDR1 to SEHNR and CDR2 to FQNEAQ. Supplemented by the reference TRBV7-9 and TRBJ1-6 proteins around the CDR3, the complete variable domain is DTGVSQNPRHKITKRGQNVTFRCDPISEHNRLYWYRQTLGQGPEFLTYFQNEAQLEKSRLLSDRFSAERPKGSFSTLEIQRTEQGDSAMYLCASSGRDSWGPLHFGNGTRLTVT.